This T cell receptor (beta chain) was observed in a study of regulatory T cells in long-lasting Graves disease. This clonotype has a count of ten or more. A much larger clone is a single base away; this may be a read error. Documented time point: newly diagnosed GD, antithyroid drugs for less than 3 months. From PBMCs, RNA was extracted and then used to make the TCR library. EDTA tubes held 9 to 10 milliliters of peripheral blood from each patient. The V gene's germline CDR1 is MDHEN and CDR2 SYDVKM. CDR3 length: 14 residues. Trimming cost V 3 bases and J 0 bases, with 9 bases left between them. Libraries of TCR beta came from iRepertoire HTBI primers plus Arm-PCR of CDR3 regions. From the multiplex PCR reads, TCRdb called clonotypes with MiXCR, one entry per CDR3 protein. Of about 430,000 distinct CDR3 sequences listed, 14% to 15% are singletons. The sample was also linked to a second study, of T cells in Graves' hyperthyroidism and ophthalmopathy. That study reports: Each diagnosis was grounded in clinical symptoms, serum thyroxine and TRAb, thyroid ultrasound, and orbital computed tomography.

The V gene is TRBV28, the J gene TRBJ2-7; D is undetermined. The starting material was peripheral blood mononuclear cells (PBMCs), obtained at new diagnosis, from a patient treated with antithyroid drugs. This sequence was found in a woman aged 40 to 50 with Graves disease. CDR3 region: CASSLERSSYEQYF. The DNA of the CDR3 is TGTGCCAGCAGTTTGGAGAGGAGCTCCTACGAGCAGTACTTC.